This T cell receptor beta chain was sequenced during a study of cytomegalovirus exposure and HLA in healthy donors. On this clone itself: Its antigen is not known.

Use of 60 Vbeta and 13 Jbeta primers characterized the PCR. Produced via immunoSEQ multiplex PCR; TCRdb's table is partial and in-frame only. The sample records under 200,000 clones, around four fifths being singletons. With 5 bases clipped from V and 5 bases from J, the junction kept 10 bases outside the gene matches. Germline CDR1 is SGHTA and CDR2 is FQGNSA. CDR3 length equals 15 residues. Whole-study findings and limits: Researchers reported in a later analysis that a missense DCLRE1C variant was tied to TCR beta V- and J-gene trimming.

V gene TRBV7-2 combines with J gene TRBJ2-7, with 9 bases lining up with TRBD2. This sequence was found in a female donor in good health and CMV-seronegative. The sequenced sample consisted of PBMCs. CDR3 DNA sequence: TGTGCCAGCAGCCCCCCGGTTAGCGGGAGTAACGAGCAGTACTTC. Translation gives CASSPPVSGSNEQYF.